The 30 T cell receptor beta chains presented below share a single source sample, sequenced in a study of neurological immune-mediated disorders. In TCRdb, the 5' RACE reads were re-called with MiXCR into one record per CDR3 protein. The table lists fewer than 25,000 distinct CDR3 sequences, roughly an eighth of them singletons. The sequenced sample consisted of PBMCs. These receptors originate from a woman aged 55 to 70 with HTLV-1-associated myelopathy (HAM/TSP).

This clonotype was seen at least ten times. This sequence joins TRBV20-1 and TRBJ2-1; D tentatively fits TRBD1 or TRBD2 (5 bases each). Trimming took off 2 bases at V and 3 bases at J, with 17 bases between the two ends. CDR3 length: 16 amino acids. Germline values: CDR1 DFQATT, CDR2 SNEGSKA (reference sequence). CDR3 sequence reads: CSARPPSGGGYNEQFF. The CDR3 bases are TGCAGTGCTAGACCGCCATCAGGTGGGGGCTACAATGAGCAGTTCTTC.

This clonotype has ten or more counts. J is TRBJ2-1 and V is TRBV19; 9 bases fit TRBD1. Germline CDR1 reads LNHDA; CDR2 reads SQIVND (reference sequence). There are 15 residues in the CDR3. The V gene end was trimmed by 8 bases and the J gene end by 4 bases; junction bases not matched to a gene: 9. In DNA form, the CDR3 reads TGTGCCAGTTGGGGTGGGACAGGGTGGTACAATGAGCAGTTCTTC. It encodes CASWGGTGWYNEQFF.

This clonotype has a count of ten or more. The chain combines TRBV3-1 with TRBJ2-5; D not certain. Germline values: CDR1 LGHDT, CDR2 YNNKEL (reference sequence). The CDR3 loop spans 12 amino acids. The germline V and J ends were trimmed by 4 bases and 5 bases, with 8 bases remaining between them. The CDR3 protein is CASSPPTETQYF. As DNA, the CDR3 is TGTGCCAGCAGCCCCCCAACCGAGACCCAGTACTTC.

This clonotype was observed at least ten times. The chain uses TRBV21-1 and TRBJ2-3; the table's D call of TRBD2 was not tested on the DNA. TRBV21-1 is classified as a pseudogene. CDR3 length: 20 amino acids. The CDR3 loop reads CASSYPLAGGPIGETDTQYF. CDR3 sequence (DNA): TGTGCCAGCAGCTACCCACTAGCGGGGGGGCCTATAGGAGAGACAGATACGCAGTATTTT.

This clonotype was observed many times. The chain carries TRBV20-1 and TRBJ2-3, with 9 nucleotides matching TRBD2. Germline CDR1 and CDR2: DFQATT and SNEGSKA (reference sequence). J gave up 1 base and V 1 base, and 3 bases lay outside the gene matches. The CDR3 extends over 15 amino acids. The CDR3 DNA sequence: TGCAGTGCTAGAGCCCCTAGCGGGGGCACAGATACGCAGTATTTT. Residues: CSARAPSGGTDTQYF.

The table lists this clonotype with a few counts. This sequence joins TRBV30 and TRBJ2-1, with TRBD1 identical over 9 bases. The germline V gene has CDR1 GTSNPN and CDR2 SVGIG (reference sequence). After removal of 0 bases from V and 6 bases from J, the junction contained 9 bases not matched to a gene. This CDR3 is built from 16 residues. The CDR3 loop is CAWSVLSGQGRNEQFF. In nucleotides, the CDR3 is TGTGCCTGGAGTGTCTTGTCGGGACAGGGTCGCAATGAGCAGTTCTTC.

This clonotype was counted a few times. The CDR3 here is CSASFTSGNEQYF. CDR3 DNA sequence: TGCAGTGCTAGCTTTACTAGCGGCAACGAGCAGTACTTC. This sequence joins TRBV20-1 and TRBJ2-7; 8 positions agree with TRBD2. J was trimmed by 5 bases and V by 3 bases; bases with no gene match: 6. The CDR3 has 13 residues. The germline gives CDR1 DFQATT, CDR2 SNEGSKA (reference sequence).

The chain combines TRBV7-9 with TRBJ2-5, with TRBD2 matching 8 bases. Trimming took 5 bases from V and 0 from J; bases not matched to a gene: 11. Per germline, CDR1 SEHNR and CDR2 FQNEAQ (reference sequence). This CDR3 has 17 amino acids. The CDR3 sequence is CASSPPLAERYQETQYF. The CDR3 nucleotides read TGTGCCAGCAGCCCCCCACTAGCGGAAAGGTACCAAGAGACCCAGTACTTC.

With respect to this clonotype: The DNA is omitted, as the CDR3 cannot be located on it reliably, and the CDR3 follows TCRdb's listing. The rearrangement links TRBV5-1 to TRBJ2-7; TRBD2 was called by the table and not checked on the DNA. Ends included, the CDR3 has 19 residues. CDR1 and CDR2 (germline): SGHRS, YFSETQ. Here the CDR3 reads CASSFYICSARLATYEQYF.

This clonotype has a count of ten or more. The V call is TRBV7-2, the J call TRBJ1-2, with a tentative D call TRBD1 (6 bases). V was trimmed by 1 base and J by 3 bases, leaving 15 bases between them. The germline V gene has CDR1 SGHTA and CDR2 FQGNSA. This CDR3 region has 16 residues. The CDR3 sequence: CASSLGTYRDHYGYTF. Here the CDR3 DNA reads TGTGCCAGCAGCTTAGGGACTTACAGGGATCACTATGGCTACACCTTC.

The V and J genes are TRBV5-1 and TRBJ2-3, with TRBD2 matching 8 bases. The ends lost 4 bases at V and 10 bases at J; junction bases unmatched: 5. Germline assignment: CDR1 SGHRS and CDR2 YFSETQ. The CDR3 has 12 residues. CDR3: CASSTQRGSQYF. CDR3 in DNA: TGCGCCAGCAGCACCCAGCGGGGGTCGCAGTATTTT.

This clonotype was detected many times. The gene calls are TRBV19 and TRBJ1-5, with TRBD1 as a possible D gene (6 bases). The CDR3 runs to 15 residues. Germline CDR1 reads LNHDA; CDR2 reads SQIVND (reference sequence). V was cut by 7 bases and J by 1 base, with 14 bases left in between. In DNA form, the CDR3 reads TGTGCCAGTAATATCAGGACAGCAAGCAATCAGCCCCAGCATTTT. The encoded protein is CASNIRTASNQPQHF.

This clonotype has ten or more counts. This sequence joins TRBV5-1 and TRBJ2-5; tentatively, D is TRBD1 (6 bases). From germline, CDR1 is SGHRS and CDR2 YFSETQ. V shed 0 bases and J shed 5 bases, with 11 bases lying between them. The CDR3 runs 14 residues. The CDR3 DNA reads TGCGCCAGCAGCTTGGCAGGGGATACGGAGACCCAGTACTTC. Its translation: CASSLAGDTETQYF.

Notes on this clonotype: With a much larger clone just one base away, this may be a read error. The rearrangement joins TRBV10-1 to TRBJ2-2, with no clear D. V was trimmed by 8 bases and J by 5 bases, leaving 15 bases between them. Looked up from germline, CDR1 is WNHNN and CDR2 is SYGVQD (reference sequence). The CDR3 is made up of 14 amino acids. The CDR3 DNA reads TGCGCCAGCGGTGGACGAGCGCATACCGGGGAGCTGTTTTTT. Translated: CASGGRAHTGELFF.

There are many counts of this clonotype. The chain carries TRBV20-1 and TRBJ1-3, with a tentative D call TRBD1 (6 bases). CDR3 length: 15 amino acids. Trimming cost V 3 bases and J 0 bases, with 12 bases left between them. Germline V CDR1 and CDR2: DFQATT, SNEGSKA (reference sequence). This CDR3 is CSASQSGASGNTIYF. CDR3 nucleotide sequence: TGCAGTGCTAGCCAGTCGGGGGCCTCTGGAAACACCATATATTTT.

This clonotype was counted ten times or more. This chain links TRBV7-6 with TRBJ1-4; TRBD1 aligns across 7 bases. The CDR3 sequence is 17 residues long. V lost 2 bases, J lost 1 base, and 7 bases stayed unmatched. Germline V CDR1 and CDR2: SGHVS, FNYEAQ. CDR3 loop: CASSLLRGPGTNEKLFF. For the CDR3, the DNA is TGTGCCAGCAGCTTATTAAGGGGGCCGGGAACTAATGAAAAACTGTTTTTT.

This clonotype has only a few counts. This sequence joins TRBV5-4 and TRBJ1-2, with D perhaps TRBD1 (5 bases). Germline V gene sequence: CDR1 SGHNT, CDR2 YYREEE (reference sequence). V lost 0 bases and J lost 6, with 12 bases in between. There are 14 residues in the CDR3. The CDR3 DNA reads TGTGCCAGCAGCTTGGTTCTGGGGCCGGATGGCTACACCTTC. It specifies CASSLVLGPDGYTF.

By proportion, this clonotype is medium-sized. The chain carries TRBV29-1 and TRBJ1-1; possibly TRBD1 for D (5 bases). The germline gives CDR1 SQVTM, CDR2 ANQGSEA. The CDR3 is made up of 13 amino acids. The germline V and J ends were trimmed by 4 bases and 1 base, with 10 bases remaining between them. The CDR3 DNA reads as TGCAGCGTTGCCGGGGGGTGGAACACTGAAGCTTTCTTT. Translation gives CSVAGGWNTEAFF.

The sample holds many counts of this clonotype. V and J are TRBV5-6 and TRBJ2-3, with D possibly TRBD2 on 7 matching bases. The CDR3 runs to 15 residues. Deletions cut 4 bases from V and 3 bases from J, with 15 bases between. Germline V lookup: CDR1 SGHDT, CDR2 YYEEEE. Here the CDR3 DNA reads TGTGCCAGCAGCAGGGCTGCGGGGGCAACAGATACGCAGTATTTT. Translation gives CASSRAAGATDTQYF.

In this sample, this clonotype turned up many times. The chain carries TRBV7-9 and TRBJ2-2; 7 nucleotides align to TRBD1. V lost 5 bases, J lost 4 bases, and 4 bases stayed unmatched. CDR3 length: 14 residues. Germline V gene data show CDR1 as SEHNR and CDR2 as FQNEAQ (reference sequence). CDR3 nucleotides: TGTGCCAGCAGCCGCCACAGGGGCACCGGGGAGCTGTTTTTT. Its translation: CASSRHRGTGELFF.

The V call is TRBV20-1, the J call TRBJ2-7, with 8 bases lining up with TRBD2. After removal of 6 bases from V and 0 bases from J, the junction contained 4 bases not matched to a gene. The germline V gene encodes CDR1 DFQATT and CDR2 SNEGSKA (reference sequence). The CDR3 is made up of 13 amino acids. The chain's CDR3 is CSASSGGSYEQYF. The DNA of the CDR3 is TGCAGTGCCTCGAGCGGGGGCTCCTACGAGCAGTACTTC.

This clonotype was recorded many times. V usage is TRBV5-1 and J usage is TRBJ2-1, with 11 bases lining up with TRBD1. V shed 6 bases, J shed 9 bases, and the junction held 11 bases outside the gene matches. CDR1 and CDR2 (germline): SGHRS, YFSETQ. This CDR3 comprises 15 residues. The CDR3 loop is CASKIPGTGGSEQFF. CDR3 nucleotides: TGCGCCAGCAAGATACCCGGGACAGGGGGGAGTGAGCAGTTCTTC.

There are many counts of this clonotype. The chain links TRBV9 to TRBJ1-5; 8 bases map to TRBD1. The trim removed 4 bases at V and 2 bases at J, leaving 8 bases unmatched. Germline V CDR1 and CDR2: SGDLS, YYNGEE. The CDR3 covers 16 residues. The CDR3 spells CASSSEGTGGNQPQHF. DNA for the CDR3: TGTGCCAGCAGCTCAGAAGGGACAGGAGGCAATCAGCCCCAGCATTTT.

This clonotype was recorded many times. This chain connects TRBV7-2 to TRBJ2-3; TRBD2 matches at 9 bases. CDR3 length equals 15 residues. J gave up 1 base and V 6 bases, and 5 bases lay outside the gene matches. The germline CDR1 and CDR2 sequences are SGHTA and FQGNSA. In DNA, the CDR3 is TGTGCCAGCAGTCAGACTAGCGGAGGCACAGATACGCAGTATTTT. The encoded protein is CASSQTSGGTDTQYF.

This clonotype has ten or more counts. This chain's CDR3 is CASSSPSYTEAFF. In DNA form, the CDR3 reads TGTGCCAGCAGCTCCCCGTCCTACACTGAAGCTTTCTTT. The chain joins TRBV7-2 to TRBJ1-1; D remains unclear. Between the trimmed V and J ends, which lost 4 bases and 3 bases, there was a span of 9 bases. The germline V gene encodes CDR1 SGHTA and CDR2 FQGNSA. The CDR3 consists of 13 residues.

This clonotype was detected ten times or more. This sequence joins TRBV29-1 and TRBJ2-6; D ambiguous. From germline, CDR1 is SQVTM and CDR2 ANQGSEA. V lost 3 bases to trimming and J lost 2 bases, with 5 bases between them. This CDR3 has 13 residues. CDR3 DNA sequence: TGCAGCGTTGAGGTCACTGGGGCCAACGTCCTGACTTTC. This encodes CSVEVTGANVLTF.

The V gene is TRBV29-1, the J gene TRBJ2-7; tentative D call: TRBD2 (5 bases). The germline gives CDR1 SQVTM, CDR2 ANQGSEA. The CDR3 length is 14 residues. Trimming left V 4 bases short and J 3 bases short, with 16 bases between. The CDR3 DNA is TGCAGCGTTGCCCCGGGAACAGCAATCTACGAGCAGTACTTC. Its protein is CSVAPGTAIYEQYF.

This clonotype was seen at least ten times. The rearrangement joins TRBV7-7 to TRBJ2-3; 8 bases are a match to TRBD2. V lost 4 bases and J lost 4; bases outside the gene matches: 4. Germline values: CDR1 SSHAT, CDR2 FNYEAQ (reference sequence). This CDR3 has 14 amino acids. The chain's CDR3 is CASSSGGAADTQYF. The CDR3 DNA is TGTGCCAGCAGCTCCGGGGGGGCCGCAGATACGCAGTATTTT.

Ten or more counts support this clonotype. CDR3 amino acids: CASSPTSGSFYEQYF. As DNA, the CDR3 is TGCGCCAGCAGCCCTACTAGCGGGAGTTTCTACGAGCAGTACTTC. The chain is built from TRBV5-1 and TRBJ2-7, with 11 bases fitting TRBD2. Looked up from germline, CDR1 is SGHRS and CDR2 is YFSETQ. The J segment lost 3 bases and the V segment lost 4 bases, leaving 6 bases of the junction unmatched. The CDR3 extends over 15 amino acids.

The sample holds many counts of this clonotype. J is TRBJ1-1 and V is TRBV6-5; possibly TRBD1 for D (5 bases). The V and J ends lost 6 bases and 6 bases respectively, with 20 bases between them. Germline values: CDR1 MNHEY, CDR2 SVGAGI. The CDR3 runs to 15 residues. This chain's CDR3 is CASSPPGRGRAEAFF. The CDR3 bases are TGTGCCAGCAGCCCCCCCGGGAGGGGACGGGCTGAAGCTTTCTTT.